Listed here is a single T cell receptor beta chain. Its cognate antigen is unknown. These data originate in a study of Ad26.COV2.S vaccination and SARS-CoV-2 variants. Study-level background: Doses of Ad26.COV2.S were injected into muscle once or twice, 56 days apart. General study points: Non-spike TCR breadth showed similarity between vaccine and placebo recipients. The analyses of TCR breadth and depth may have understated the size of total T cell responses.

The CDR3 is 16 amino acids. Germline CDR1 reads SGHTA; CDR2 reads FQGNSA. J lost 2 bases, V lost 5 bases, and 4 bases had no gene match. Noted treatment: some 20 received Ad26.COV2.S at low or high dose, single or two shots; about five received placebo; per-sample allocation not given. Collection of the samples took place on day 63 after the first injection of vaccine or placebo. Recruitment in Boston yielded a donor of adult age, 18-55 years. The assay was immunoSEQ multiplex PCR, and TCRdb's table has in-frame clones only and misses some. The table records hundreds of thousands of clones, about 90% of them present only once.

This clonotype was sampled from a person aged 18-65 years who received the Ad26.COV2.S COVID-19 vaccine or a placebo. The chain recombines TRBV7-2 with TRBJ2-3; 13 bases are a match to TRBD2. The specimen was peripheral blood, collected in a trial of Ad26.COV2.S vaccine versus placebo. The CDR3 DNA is TGTGCCAGCAGCCGGACTAGCGGGAGTCCCACAGATACGCAGTATTTT. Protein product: CASSRTSGSPTDTQYF.